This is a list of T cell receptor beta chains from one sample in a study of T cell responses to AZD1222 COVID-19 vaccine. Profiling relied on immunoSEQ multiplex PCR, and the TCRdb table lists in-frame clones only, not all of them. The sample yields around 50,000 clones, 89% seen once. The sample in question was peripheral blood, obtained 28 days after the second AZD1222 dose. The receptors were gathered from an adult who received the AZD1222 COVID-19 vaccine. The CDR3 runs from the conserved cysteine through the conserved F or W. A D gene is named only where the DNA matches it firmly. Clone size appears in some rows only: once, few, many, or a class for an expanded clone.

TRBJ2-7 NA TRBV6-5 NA TGTGCCAGCAGCCGATCTGAGGTCCTGGTCAACGAGCAGTACTTC CASSRSEVLVNEQYF
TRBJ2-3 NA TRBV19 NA TGTGCCAGTAGCAGGGGTGGCGGTCGGTCAGATACGCAGTATTTT CASSRGGGRSDTQYF
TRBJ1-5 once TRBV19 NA TGTGCCAGTAGTTCCGTACTCTGGAGAAGCAATCAGCCCCAGCATTTT CASSSVLWRSNQPQHF
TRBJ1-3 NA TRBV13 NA TGTGCCAGCACCACCAACTCTGGAAACACCATATATTTT CASTTNSGNTIYF
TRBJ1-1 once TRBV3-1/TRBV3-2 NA TGTGCCAGCAGCCCACTTGGCAGGGAGGCAGCTGAAGCTTTCTTT CASSPLGREAAEAFF
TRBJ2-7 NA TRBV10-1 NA TGCGCCAGCAGTGAGAATTGGCGGGTGATGCTCTACGAGCAGTACTTC CASSENWRVMLYEQYF
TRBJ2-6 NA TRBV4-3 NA TGCGCCAGCAGCCAAGATCTAAGGGGGGCTAGTGGGGCCAACGTCCTGACTTTC CASSQDLRGASGANVLTF
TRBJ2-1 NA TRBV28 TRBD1 TGTGCCAGCAGTCCGACAGGGGAAATAGGCAATGAGCAGTTCTTC CASSPTGEIGNEQFF
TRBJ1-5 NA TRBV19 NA TGTGCCAGTAGTATGGCGGGGCGTAGCAATCAGCCCCAGCATTTT CASSMAGRSNQPQHF
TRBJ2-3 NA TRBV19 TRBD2 TGTGCCAGTAGTATAGAAATAGCGGGGCCCACAGATACGCAGTATTTT CASSIEIAGPTDTQYF
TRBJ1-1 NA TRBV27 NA TGTGCCAGCAGTTTAGGGTTCAACACGCTCGCTTTCTTT CASSLGFNTLAFF
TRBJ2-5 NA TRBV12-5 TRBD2 TGTGCTAGTGGTTGGGGGACTAGCGGGCCACAAGAGACCCAGTACTTC CASGWGTSGPQETQYF
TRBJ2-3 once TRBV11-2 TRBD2 TGTGCCAGCAGCCAACAATGGGGGCTAGCGGGAGGGGGCACAGATACGCAGTATTTT CASSQQWGLAGGGTDTQYF
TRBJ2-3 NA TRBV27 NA TGTGCCAGCAGCACCTCGAAGATCACAGATACGCAGTATTTT CASSTSKITDTQYF
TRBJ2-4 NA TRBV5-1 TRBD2 TGCGCCAGCAGCCCCCGGGAGGGCGGGAACATTCAGTACTTC CASSPREGGNIQYF
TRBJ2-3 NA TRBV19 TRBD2 TGTGCCAGTAGCCCCGGGCGGGAGGTAGATACGCAGTATTTT CASSPGREVDTQYF
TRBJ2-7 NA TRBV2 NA TGTGCCAGCAGGTTGCTTACAGGTTACGAGCAGTACTTC CASRLLTGYEQYF
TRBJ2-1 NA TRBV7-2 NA TGTGCCAGCAGCTTAGCGTTCGCAACGTTCAATGAGCAGTTCTTC CASSLAFATFNEQFF
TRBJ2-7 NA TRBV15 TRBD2 TGTGCCACCAGCATTGAGCGGGGGGGGTTCGACGAGCAGTACTTC CATSIERGGFDEQYF
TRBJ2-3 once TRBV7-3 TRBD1 TGTGCCAGCAGCTCGTTGACAGGGAGAGGGACAGATACGCAGTATTTT CASSSLTGRGTDTQYF
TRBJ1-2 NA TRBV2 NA TGTGCCAGCACCCGGGACACATCAATGGCTAACTATGGCTACACCTTC CASTRDTSMANYGYTF
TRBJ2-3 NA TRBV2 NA TGTGCCAGCAGTGTGAGCGTCCCAGATACGCAGTATTTT CASSVSVPDTQYF
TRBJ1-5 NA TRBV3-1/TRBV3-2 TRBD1 TGTGCCAGCAGCCAGACAGGGGCGAGTCAGCCCCAGCATTTT CASSQTGASQPQHF
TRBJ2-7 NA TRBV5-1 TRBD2 TGCGCCAGCAGCTGGTTGACTAGCGGGACTCCCCTGGCCTACGAGCAGTACTTC CASSWLTSGTPLAYEQYF
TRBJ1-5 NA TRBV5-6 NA TGTGCCAGCAGCGAAAACGGCGGGGATTACCAGCCCCAGCATTTT CASSENGGDYQPQHF
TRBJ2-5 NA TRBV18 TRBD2 TGTGCCAGCTCACCACGGGGACTAGCTCAAAAAAAGCAAGAGACCCAGTACTTC CASSPRGLAQKKQETQYF
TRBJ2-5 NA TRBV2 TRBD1 TGTGCCAGCAGTGAAGCGCACCCTCCCACGGGGACAGGGGGCTCGGGCCTACAGGAGACCCAGTACTTC CASSEAHPPTGTGGSGLQETQYF
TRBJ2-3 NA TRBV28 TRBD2 TGTGCCAGCAGTCTAAGTATAGCGGGACTAAGCACAGATACGCAGTATTTT CASSLSIAGLSTDTQYF
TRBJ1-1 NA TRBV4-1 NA TGCGCCAGCAGCCATCCACGGAACACTGAAGCTTTCTTT CASSHPRNTEAFF
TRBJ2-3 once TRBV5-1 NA TGCGCCAGCAGCTTGCAGGGAGTCGGCACAGATACGCAGTATTTT CASSLQGVGTDTQYF
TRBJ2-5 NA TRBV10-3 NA TGTGCCATCAGGCAGAGTTCCCAAGAGACCCAGTACTTC CAIRQSSQETQYF
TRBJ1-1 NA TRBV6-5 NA TGTGCCAGCGCCAGACAGCTGAACACTGAAGCTTTCTTT CASARQLNTEAFF
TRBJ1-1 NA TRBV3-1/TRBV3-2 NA TGTGCCAGCAGCCAACCTCAGGCCCTCAACACTGAAGCTTTCTTT CASSQPQALNTEAFF
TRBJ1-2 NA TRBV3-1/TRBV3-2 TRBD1 TGTGCCAGCAGCCAAGCGGACAGGGACTATGGCTACACCTTC CASSQADRDYGYTF
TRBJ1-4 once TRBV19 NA TGTGCCACACAGGGAGACAAGGCTAATGAAAAACTGTTTTTT CATQGDKANEKLFF